The 25 T cell receptor beta chains in this list originate from one sample, sequenced in a study of T cells of healthy individuals. TCRdb fed the 5' RACE reads into MiXCR, producing one record per CDR3 protein. The table records tens of thousands of distinct CDR3 sequences, roughly 5.1% of them present only once. The receptors derive from a female donor in good health.

This clonotype was detected ten times or more. The CDR3 DNA is TGTGCCAGCAGGGGACAGGGGAACACCGGGGAGCTGTTTTTT. Its translation: CASRGQGNTGELFF. The rearrangement uses TRBV12-3 or TRBV12-4 and TRBJ2-2; 9 bases match TRBD1. The trim removed 6 bases at V and 1 base at J, leaving 0 bases unmatched. There are 14 residues in the CDR3.

The chain has TRBV15 and TRBJ1-5; D is unclear. Per the germline V gene, CDR1 is LNHNV and CDR2 is YYDKDF (reference sequence). The V gene lost 2 bases and the J gene lost 7 bases, with 15 bases spanning the gap. The CDR3 is 15 amino acids. For the CDR3, the DNA is TGTGCCACCAGCAGATCCGACGGCTTGGAACAGCCCCAGCATTTT. Translated, it gives CATSRSDGLEQPQHF.

This clonotype was detected many times. The CDR3 protein is CASSLGPSGSSGELFF. In DNA form, the CDR3 reads TGTGCCAGCAGCTTAGGCCCTAGCGGGAGTTCCGGGGAGCTGTTTTTT. The chain links TRBV7-6 to TRBJ2-2; TRBD2 agrees at 10 bases. From germline, CDR1 is SGHVS and CDR2 FNYEAQ. V shed 1 base and J 6 bases; nucleotides not matched to a gene: 5. The CDR3 is 16 amino acids.

This clonotype came up many times. The rearrangement links TRBV27 to TRBJ2-1; 7 bases fit TRBD1. J lost 4 bases, V lost 4 bases, and 7 bases had no gene match. CDR1 is MNHEY, CDR2 SMNVEV, per germline (reference sequence). The CDR3 runs 15 residues. The CDR3 here is CASSSGTVNYNEQFF. The CDR3 DNA follows: TGTGCCAGCAGTTCCGGGACAGTAAATTACAATGAGCAGTTCTTC.

This clonotype was detected ten times or more. V gene TRBV6-2 or TRBV6-3 combines with J gene TRBJ2-7; the D is unclear. The CDR3 contains 11 residues. Between the trimmed V and J ends, which lost 5 bases and 2 bases, there was a span of 4 bases. Per germline, CDR1 MNHEY and CDR2 SVGEGT. DNA of the CDR3: TGTGCCAGCAGTCATACCTACGAGCAGTACTTC. Its protein is CASSHTYEQYF.

The chain recombines TRBV2 with TRBJ1-6, with D unresolved. Germline V gene data show CDR1 as SNHLY and CDR2 as FYNNEI. V gave up 1 base and J gave up 9 bases, with 13 bases separating them. CDR3 length: 15 amino acids. CDR3 residues: CASSEGAGTRSPLHF. The CDR3 coding sequence is TGTGCCAGCAGTGAAGGGGCAGGAACGCGTTCACCCCTCCACTTT.

J is TRBJ1-1 and V is TRBV7-2, with D possibly TRBD1 on 6 matching bases. Germline values: CDR1 SGHTA, CDR2 FQGNSA. The V end lost 7 bases, the J end lost 7 bases, and 16 bases lay between the germline ends. The CDR3 consists of 13 residues. The CDR3 region is CASTLPDRFEAFF. CDR3 bases: TGTGCCAGCACCCTCCCCGACAGGTTTGAAGCTTTCTTT.

A few counts support this clonotype. The chain has TRBV18 and TRBJ2-3; 9 nucleotides align to TRBD2. The J segment lost 2 bases and the V segment lost 1 base, leaving 10 bases of the junction unmatched. The CDR3 extends over 18 amino acids. Germline values: CDR1 KGHSH, CDR2 LQKENI. The CDR3: CASSPRDAGTSTTDTQYF. The CDR3 DNA reads as TGTGCCAGCTCACCACGGGACGCCGGGACTAGCACCACAGATACGCAGTATTTT.

The rearrangement links TRBV5-1 to TRBJ1-1, with 7 bases aligning to TRBD1. The CDR3 contains 14 residues. Losses at the gene ends were 3 bases for V and 1 base for J; bases not matched to a gene: 3. CDR1 is SGHRS, CDR2 YFSETQ, per germline. CDR3 DNA sequence: TGCGCCAGCAGCTACAGGACAGGGAACACTGAAGCTTTCTTT. This gives the protein CASSYRTGNTEAFF.

This clonotype occurred many times. The chain combines TRBV7-9 with TRBJ1-1; D is undetermined. The CDR3 consists of 19 residues. From germline, CDR1 is SEHNR and CDR2 FQNEAQ (reference sequence). Trimming left V 5 bases short and J 1 base short, with 26 bases between. CDR3 residues: CASSIFPMRGRSRNTEAFF. Here the CDR3 DNA reads TGTGCCAGCAGCATCTTCCCAATGCGGGGAAGATCCCGGAACACTGAAGCTTTCTTT.

In this sample, this clonotype turned up many times. The chain employs TRBV29-1 and TRBJ1-1, with no clear D. CDR3 size: 13 residues. V was cut by 0 bases and J by 6 bases, with 11 bases left in between. Germline V gives CDR1 SQVTM, CDR2 ANQGSEA. CDR3 in DNA: TGCAGCGTTGAAGATTCAAGGAGCGCTGAAGCTTTCTTT. Protein sequence: CSVEDSRSAEAFF. Looking up the rest from reference TRBV29-1 and TRBJ1-1 gives the full variable domain: SAVISQKPSRDICQRGTSLTIQCQVDSQVTMMFWYRQQPGQSLTLIATANQGSEATYESGFVIDKFPISRPNLTFSTLTVSNMSPEDSSIYLCSVEDSRSAEAFFGQGTRLTVV.

About this clonotype: A much larger clone lies one base from this, so it may be a read error. CDR3 region: CARRAVGARNEKLFF. CDR3 in DNA: TGTGCCAGAAGGGCTGTGGGGGCTCGGAATGAAAAACTGTTTTTT. The genes are TRBV9 and TRBJ1-4; maybe TRBD1 (6 bases). This CDR3 has 15 amino acids. The germline V gene has CDR1 SGDLS and CDR2 YYNGEE. Between the trimmed V and J ends, which lost 8 bases and 5 bases, there was a span of 19 bases.

In its sample, this clonotype was seen a few times. V and J are TRBV6-5 and TRBJ1-3; D is possibly TRBD1 (5 bases). CDR1 MNHEY and CDR2 SVGAGI come from the germline V gene. Trimming took 5 bases from V and 0 from J, leaving 14 bases between them. The CDR3 has 16 residues. The DNA for the CDR3 is TGTGCCAGCAGTCGCAAAACAGGTTCCTCTGGAAACACCATATATTTT. It is translated as CASSRKTGSSGNTIYF.

This clonotype was counted ten times or more. V and J are TRBV6-2 or TRBV6-3 and TRBJ2-5; possibly TRBD2 for D (5 bases). The CDR3 spans 15 residues. CDR1 and CDR2 (germline): MNHEY, SVGEGT. The V gene lost 6 bases and the J gene lost 5 bases, with 19 bases spanning the gap. CDR3 nucleotide sequence: TGTGCCAGCAGAGAGATCAGCGGTTCGTTCGAGACCCAGTACTTC. Amino acids: CASREISGSFETQYF.

In its sample, this clonotype was seen a few times. In nucleotides, the CDR3 is TGTGCCAGCTCACCACGGGGAGTTAGCACAGATACGCAGTATTTT. Translated, it gives CASSPRGVSTDTQYF. This rearrangement joins TRBV18 to TRBJ2-3; the D gene is possibly TRBD2 (5 bases). From germline, CDR1 is KGHSH and CDR2 LQKENI. Trimming took off 1 base at V and 0 bases at J, with 8 bases between the two ends. CDR3 length: 15 residues. The full variable domain, its missing parts supplied by reference TRBV18 and TRBJ2-3, is NAGVMQNPRHLVRRRGQEARLRCSPMKGHSHVYWYRQLPEEGLKFMVYLQKENIIDESGMPKERFSAEFPKEGPSILRIQQVVRGDSAAYFCASSPRGVSTDTQYFGPGTRLTVL.

This clonotype was counted many times. The chain couples TRBV6-2 or TRBV6-3 to TRBJ2-5; 9 bases are shared with TRBD2. CDR1 is MNHEY, CDR2 SVGEGT, per germline. Trimming at V came to 4 bases and at J to 3 bases, leaving 12 bases not matched to a gene. The CDR3 consists of 17 residues. DNA for the CDR3: TGTGCCAGCAGTTGGACGGCGGGAGGGTCTTGGGAAGAGACCCAGTACTTC. The encoded protein is CASSWTAGGSWEETQYF.

The chain links TRBV9 to TRBJ2-6; D gene ambiguous. CDR1 is SGDLS and CDR2 is YYNGEE in the germline V gene. V lost 6 bases and J 4 bases, leaving 8 bases between the germline ends. The CDR3 has 13 amino acids. The CDR3, as DNA: TGTGCCAGCACCCCGAGCGGGGCCAACGTCCTGACTTTC. Its protein product is CASTPSGANVLTF.

This clonotype has only a few counts. The chain is built from TRBV6-2 or TRBV6-3 and TRBJ2-7, with D perhaps matching TRBD1 (5 bases). CDR1 MNHEY and CDR2 SVGEGT come from the germline V gene. V lost 0 bases and J 3 bases, leaving 9 bases between the germline ends. The length of the CDR3 is 14 residues. CDR3 in DNA: TGTGCCAGCAGTTACTCGCGACAGAGCTACGAGCAGTACTTC. Translated, it gives CASSYSRQSYEQYF.

This clonotype was seen many times. V is TRBV10-3 and J is TRBJ2-7; D remains ambiguous. This CDR3 has 14 residues. The germline CDR1 and CDR2 sequences are ENHRY and SYGVKD. Trimming stripped 3 bases from V and 2 bases from J, with 11 bases between. This CDR3 reads CAISEAIGPYEQYF. In DNA, the CDR3 is TGTGCCATCAGTGAAGCCATCGGACCCTACGAGCAGTACTTC.

This chain connects TRBV5-1 to TRBJ1-1; 7 bases map to TRBD1. Per the germline V gene, CDR1 is SGHRS and CDR2 is YFSETQ. This CDR3 comprises 13 residues. V shed 0 bases and J 6 bases; nucleotides not matched to a gene: 2. The CDR3 nucleotides are TGCGCCAGCAGCTTGGAGCAGGGGGCTGAAGCTTTCTTT. As protein: CASSLEQGAEAFF.

This clonotype has ten or more counts. The chain is built from TRBV27 and TRBJ2-6, with a tentative D call TRBD1 (5 bases). Germline V gives CDR1 MNHEY, CDR2 SMNVEV (reference sequence). The CDR3 is 18 residues long. V lost 2 bases, J lost 0 bases, and 14 bases lay in between. Here the CDR3 reads CASSLARSGLSGANVLTF. CDR3 in DNA: TGTGCCAGCAGTTTAGCTCGGTCAGGGCTCTCTGGGGCCAACGTCCTGACTTTC.

This clonotype was picked up many times. The chain links TRBV2 to TRBJ1-5, with a possible D match to TRBD1 (5 bases). V was clipped by 8 bases and J by 5 bases, with 13 bases between them. Germline-derived CDR1 and CDR2 are SNHLY and FYNNEI. The CDR3 extends over 13 amino acids. The CDR3 region is CASQPGEDQPQHF. For the CDR3, the DNA is TGTGCCAGCCAGCCGGGGGAGGATCAGCCCCAGCATTTT.

This clonotype was seen ten or more times. The chain uses TRBV5-1 and TRBJ2-7; 15 bases fit TRBD2. The ends lost 4 bases at V and 3 bases at J; junction bases unmatched: 8. The CDR3 covers 17 residues. Germline-derived CDR1 and CDR2 are SGHRS and YFSETQ. In DNA, the CDR3 is TGCGCCAGCAGCCGGGGACTAGCGGGAGGAGCCAGCTACGAGCAGTACTTC. It encodes CASSRGLAGGASYEQYF.

This clonotype came up many times. The rearrangement uses TRBV7-9 and TRBJ2-1, with TRBD2 matching over 11 bases. The germline V gene has CDR1 SEHNR and CDR2 FQNEAQ (reference sequence). The trim removed 5 bases at V and 0 bases at J, leaving 15 bases unmatched. The CDR3 sequence is 20 residues long. The DNA for the CDR3 is TGTGCCAGCAGCGCCGGGACTAGCGGAAAATTTTTGAGCTCCTACAATGAGCAGTTCTTC. It specifies CASSAGTSGKFLSSYNEQFF.

This clonotype was observed many times. The chain combines TRBV7-9 with TRBJ2-1; 8 positions agree with TRBD2. Trimming took 4 bases from V and 9 from J; bases not matched to a gene: 11. The V gene's germline CDR1 is SEHNR and CDR2 FQNEAQ (reference sequence). This CDR3 has 15 residues. CDR3 nucleotides: TGTGCCAGCAGCTCCTGGAGCGGGAGTTTGGGTGAGCAGTTCTTC. Residues: CASSSWSGSLGEQFF.